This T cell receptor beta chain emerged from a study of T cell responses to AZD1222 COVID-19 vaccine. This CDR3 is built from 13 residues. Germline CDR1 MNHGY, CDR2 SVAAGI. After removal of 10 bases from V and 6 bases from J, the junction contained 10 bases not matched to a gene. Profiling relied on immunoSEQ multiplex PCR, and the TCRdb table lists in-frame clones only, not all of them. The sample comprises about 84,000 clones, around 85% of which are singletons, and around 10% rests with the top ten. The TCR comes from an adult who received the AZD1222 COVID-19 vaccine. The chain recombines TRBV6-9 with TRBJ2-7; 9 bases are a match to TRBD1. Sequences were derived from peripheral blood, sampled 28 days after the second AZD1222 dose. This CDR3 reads CAMSGQGFLEQYF. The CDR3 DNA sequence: TGTGCCATGTCGGGACAGGGTTTCCTCGAGCAGTACTTC.